These T cell receptor beta chains were read from a single sample in a study of OX40 agonist ivuxolimab in advanced cancers. Clones were read by immunoSEQ multiplex PCR, and TCRdb kept only the in-frame ones, dropping some. Here the sample spans roughly 17,000 clones, roughly 90% being singletons. The source was CD4+ or CD8+ T cells sorted from blood, collected in a trial of the OX40 agonist ivuxolimab. The receptors were sampled from an adult with an advanced solid tumor such as melanoma, head and neck, liver or kidney cancer. Each CDR3 is given with its conserved first and last residue. Each record gives: clone size, V gene, D gene, J gene, CDR3 DNA, CDR3 protein. The D gene is left open where the match is weak. Clone sizes are given selectively: once, few, many, or a class where the clone is expanded.

NA	TRBV27	NA	TRBJ1-2	TGTGCCAGCAGTTTAATTTTGGGGCCCAACCTTCTCTATGGCTACACCTTC	CASSLILGPNLLYGYTF
once	TRBV6-5	NA	TRBJ1-1	TGTGCCAGCAGCTTGACACAGAACACTGAAGCTTTCTTT	CASSLTQNTEAFF
NA	TRBV6-1	NA	TRBJ2-7	TGTGCCAGCAGTGTCGGGGCCTACTACGAGCAGTACTTC	CASSVGAYYEQYF
once	TRBV29-1	NA	TRBJ1-2	TGCAGCGTTGAAGATACAAAGGGGGTGGATGGCTACACCTTC	CSVEDTKGVDGYTF
NA	TRBV27	NA	TRBJ1-1	TGTGCCAGCAGTCGGACCGGTTTCGGTGAAGCTTTCTTT	CASSRTGFGEAFF
NA	TRBV27	NA	TRBJ1-5	TGTGCCAGCAAGGAGGCAGGCAATCAGCCCCAGCATTTT	CASKEAGNQPQHF
NA	TRBV19	NA	TRBJ1-4	TGTGCCAGTAGCTCCAGACCGTCAACTAATGAAAAACTGTTTTTT	CASSSRPSTNEKLFF
NA	TRBV19	NA	TRBJ1-5	TGTGCCAGTAGTATAGATTGGGACGGGACGGGGAATCAGCCCCAGCATTTT	CASSIDWDGTGNQPQHF
NA	TRBV19	NA	TRBJ2-6	TGTGCCAGTAGAACTAACGGGGCTGGGGCCAACGTCCTGACTTTC	CASRTNGAGANVLTF
NA	TRBV29-1	NA	TRBJ1-1	TGCAGCGTTAGACATTGGGTGAACACTGAAGCTTTCTTT	CSVRHWVNTEAFF
NA	TRBV2	NA	TRBJ1-1	TGTGCCAGCAGTGAAAAACAAATTCGAGGGGGTGCTTTCTTT	CASSEKQIRGGAFF
NA	TRBV28	NA	TRBJ2-7	TGTGCCAGCAGTTTCATTGGGGGCTCCTACGAGCAGTACTTC	CASSFIGGSYEQYF
NA	TRBV4-1	NA	TRBJ1-4	TGCGCCAGCAGCCACAACCCCGCAGATGAAAAACTGTTTTTT	CASSHNPADEKLFF
NA	TRBV19	NA	TRBJ1-5	TGTGCCAGCTCGGTAGGATATAGCAATCAGCCCCAGCATTTT	CASSVGYSNQPQHF
NA	TRBV9	NA	TRBJ2-7	TGTGCCAGCAGCGTAGGGGGGTCTACCTACGAGCAGTACTTC	CASSVGGSTYEQYF
few	TRBV27	NA	TRBJ1-4	TGTGCCAGCAAAGGGGGGGGGAGGTTCGAAAAACTGTTTTTT	CASKGGGRFEKLFF
once	TRBV5-5	NA	TRBJ2-6	TGTGCCAGCAGCTTGGAAGGGCCCACTGGGGCCAACGTCCTGACTTTC	CASSLEGPTGANVLTF
NA	TRBV27	NA	TRBJ2-7	TGTGCCAGCAGTCCCCGCGGACGGAGCTACGAGCAGTACTTC	CASSPRGRSYEQYF
large	TRBV4-1	NA	TRBJ1-4	TGCGCCAGCAGCCAAGAAATGGGGGCGGCTAATGAAAAACTGTTTTTT	CASSQEMGAANEKLFF
NA	TRBV5-5	NA	TRBJ1-2	TGTGCCAGCAGCTTGGCCCCAGGGTCCGGCTACACCTTC	CASSLAPGSGYTF
few	TRBV13	NA	TRBJ2-7	TGTGCCAGCAGCTTAGGACCGGGACCGATCTCCTACGAGCAGTACTTC	CASSLGPGPISYEQYF
medium-sized	TRBV10-2	NA	TRBJ2-2	TGCGCCAGCGGGCCAGGGGGGACCGGGGAGCTGTTTTTT	CASGPGGTGELFF
NA	TRBV6-5	NA	TRBJ2-7	TGTGCCAGCGGCTACGAGCAGTACTTC	CASGYEQYF
NA	TRBV27	NA	TRBJ1-5	TGTGCCAGCAGGAGTAGCAATCAGCCCCAGCATTTT	CASRSSNQPQHF
NA	TRBV28	NA	TRBJ1-1	TGTGCCAGCAGTCCCCCGGGACGGGCGTCTGAAGCTTTCTTT	CASSPPGRASEAFF
few	TRBV29-1	TRBD2	TRBJ2-1	TGCAGCTCTATGGGTCTAGCGGGAGCGCCCCGAAAACGGGATGAGCAGTTCTTC	CSSMGLAGAPRKRDEQFF
NA	TRBV7-9	TRBD1	TRBJ1-2	TGTGCCAGCAGCTTATTGGGACAGAACTATGGCTACACCTTC	CASSLLGQNYGYTF